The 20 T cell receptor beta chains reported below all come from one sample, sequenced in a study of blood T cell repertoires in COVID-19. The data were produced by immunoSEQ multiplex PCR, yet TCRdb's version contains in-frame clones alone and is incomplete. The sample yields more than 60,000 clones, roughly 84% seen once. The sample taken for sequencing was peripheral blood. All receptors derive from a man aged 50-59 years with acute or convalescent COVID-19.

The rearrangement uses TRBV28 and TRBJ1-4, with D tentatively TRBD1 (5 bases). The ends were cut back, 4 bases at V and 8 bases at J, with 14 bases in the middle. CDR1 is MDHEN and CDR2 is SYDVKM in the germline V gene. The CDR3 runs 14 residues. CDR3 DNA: TGTGCCAGCAGTTGGGGGGTTAAGGAGGAAAAACTGTTTTTT. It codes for CASSWGVKEEKLFF. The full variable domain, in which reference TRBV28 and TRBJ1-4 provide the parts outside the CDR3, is DVKVTQSSRYLVKRTGEKVFLECVQDMDHENMFWYRQDPGLGLRLIYFSYDVKMKEKGDIPEGYSVSREKKERFSLILESASTNQTSMYLCASSWGVKEEKLFFGSGTQLSVL.

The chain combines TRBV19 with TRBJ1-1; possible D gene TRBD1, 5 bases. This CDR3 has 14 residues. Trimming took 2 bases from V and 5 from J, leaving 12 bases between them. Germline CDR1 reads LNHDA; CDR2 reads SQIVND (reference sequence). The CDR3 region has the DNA TGTGCCAGTAGTATATTCGACAGTTCTACTGAAGCTTTCTTT. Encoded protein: CASSIFDSSTEAFF.

The CDR3: CASSSPQGLALHF. The CDR3 nucleotides read TGTGCCAGCAGTTCACCGCAGGGTTTGGCCCTCCACTTT. This chain uses TRBV28 with TRBJ1-6; D possibly corresponds to TRBD1 (5 bases). Per the germline V gene, CDR1 is MDHEN and CDR2 is SYDVKM. V lost 4 bases and J 14 bases, leaving 15 bases between the germline ends. The CDR3 is 13 amino acids.

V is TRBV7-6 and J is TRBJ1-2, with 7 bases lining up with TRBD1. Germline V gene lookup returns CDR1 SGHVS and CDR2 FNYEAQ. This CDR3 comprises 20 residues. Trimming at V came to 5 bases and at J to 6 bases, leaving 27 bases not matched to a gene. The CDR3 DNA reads TGTGCCAGCAGCCTTATACACTCTGACGCGGTTGGGCAGGGGGTCAATGGCTACACCTTC. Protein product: CASSLIHSDAVGQGVNGYTF. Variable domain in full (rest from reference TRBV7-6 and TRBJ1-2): GAGVSQSPRYKVTKRGQDVALRCDPISGHVSLYWYRQALGQGPEFLTYFNYEAQQDKSGLPNDRFSAERPEGSISTLTIQRTEQRDSAMYRCASSLIHSDAVGQGVNGYTFGSGTRLTVV.

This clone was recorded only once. The CDR3 nucleotides read TGTGCCAGCAGTGAACTGGGACAGACGAATCAGCCCCAGCATTTT. It codes for CASSELGQTNQPQHF. The chain links TRBV6-1 to TRBJ1-5; 7 bases are a match to TRBD1. With V trimmed by 2 bases and J by 4 bases, 5 bases remained unmatched. Germline CDR1 and CDR2: MNHNS and SASEGT. The CDR3 is made up of 15 amino acids.

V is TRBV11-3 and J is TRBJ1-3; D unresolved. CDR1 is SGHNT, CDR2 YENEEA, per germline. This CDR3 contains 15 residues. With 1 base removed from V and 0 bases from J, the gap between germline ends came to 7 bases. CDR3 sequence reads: CASSLVGSSGNTIYF. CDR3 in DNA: TGTGCCAGCAGCTTAGTGGGCAGCTCTGGAAACACCATATATTTT.

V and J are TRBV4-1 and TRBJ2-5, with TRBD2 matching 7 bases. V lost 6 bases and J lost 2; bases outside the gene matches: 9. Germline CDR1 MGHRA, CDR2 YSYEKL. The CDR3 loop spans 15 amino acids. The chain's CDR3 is CASRRRLAAQETQYF. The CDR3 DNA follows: TGCGCCAGCAGACGAAGACTAGCAGCACAAGAGACCCAGTACTTC.

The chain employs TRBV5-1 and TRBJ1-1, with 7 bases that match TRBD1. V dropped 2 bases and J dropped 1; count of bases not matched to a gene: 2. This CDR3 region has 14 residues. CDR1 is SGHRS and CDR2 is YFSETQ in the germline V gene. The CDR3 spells CASSLQGQNTEAFF. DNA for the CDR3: TGCGCCAGCAGCTTACAGGGGCAGAACACTGAAGCTTTCTTT.

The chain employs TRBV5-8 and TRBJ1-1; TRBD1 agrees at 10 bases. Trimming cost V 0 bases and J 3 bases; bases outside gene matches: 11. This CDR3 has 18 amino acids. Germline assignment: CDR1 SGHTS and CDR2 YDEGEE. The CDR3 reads CASSLAATGGIWDTEAFF. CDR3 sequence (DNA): TGTGCCAGCAGCTTGGCTGCGACAGGGGGCATTTGGGACACTGAAGCTTTCTTT. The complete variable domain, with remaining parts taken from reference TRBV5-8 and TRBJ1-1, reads EAGVTQSPTHLIKTRGQQATLRCSPISGHTSVYWYQQALGLGLQFLLWYDEGEERNRGNFPPRFSGRQFPNYSSELNVNALELEDSALYLCASSLAATGGIWDTEAFFGQGTRLTVV.

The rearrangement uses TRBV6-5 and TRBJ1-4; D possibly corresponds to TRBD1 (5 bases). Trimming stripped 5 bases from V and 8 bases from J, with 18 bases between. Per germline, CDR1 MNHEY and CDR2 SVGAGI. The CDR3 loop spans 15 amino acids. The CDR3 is CASSPLRAIEEKLFF. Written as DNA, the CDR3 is TGTGCCAGCAGTCCCCTCAGGGCAATTGAGGAAAAACTGTTTTTT.

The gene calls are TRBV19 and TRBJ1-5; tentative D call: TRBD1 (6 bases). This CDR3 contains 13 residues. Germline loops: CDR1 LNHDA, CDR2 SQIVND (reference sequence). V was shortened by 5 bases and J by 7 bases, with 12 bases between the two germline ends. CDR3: CASSDRTVQPQHF. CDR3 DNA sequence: TGTGCCAGTAGTGACAGGACAGTCCAGCCCCAGCATTTT.

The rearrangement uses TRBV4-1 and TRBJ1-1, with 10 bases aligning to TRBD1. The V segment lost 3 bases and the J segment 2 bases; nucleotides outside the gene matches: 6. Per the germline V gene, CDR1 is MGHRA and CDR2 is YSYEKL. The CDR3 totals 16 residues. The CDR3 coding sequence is TGCGCCAGCAGCCAGAGAACGACAGGGGGCAACACTGAAGCTTTCTTT. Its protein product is CASSQRTTGGNTEAFF.

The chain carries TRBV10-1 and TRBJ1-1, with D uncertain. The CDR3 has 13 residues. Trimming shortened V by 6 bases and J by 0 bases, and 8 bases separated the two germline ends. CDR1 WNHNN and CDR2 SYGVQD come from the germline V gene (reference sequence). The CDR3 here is CASSPLVNTEAFF. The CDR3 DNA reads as TGCGCCAGCAGCCCCCTCGTGAACACTGAAGCTTTCTTT.

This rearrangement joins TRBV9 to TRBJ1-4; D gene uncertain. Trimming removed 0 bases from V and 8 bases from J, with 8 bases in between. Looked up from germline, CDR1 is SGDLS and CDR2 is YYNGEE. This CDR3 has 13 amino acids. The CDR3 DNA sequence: TGTGCCAGCAGCGTAGTCCTCGGGGAAAAACTGTTTTTT. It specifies CASSVVLGEKLFF.

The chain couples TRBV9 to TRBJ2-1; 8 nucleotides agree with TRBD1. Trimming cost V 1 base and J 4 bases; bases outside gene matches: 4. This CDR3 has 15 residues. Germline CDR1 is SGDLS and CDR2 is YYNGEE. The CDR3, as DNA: TGTGCCAGCAGCGTAAGGGGGACAGGTTACAATGAGCAGTTCTTC. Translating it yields CASSVRGTGYNEQFF.

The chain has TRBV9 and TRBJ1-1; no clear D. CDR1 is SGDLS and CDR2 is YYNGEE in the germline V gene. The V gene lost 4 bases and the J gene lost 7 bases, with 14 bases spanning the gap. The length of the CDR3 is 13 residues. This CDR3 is CASSPDGVGEAFF. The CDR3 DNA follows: TGTGCCAGCAGCCCCGACGGGGTGGGTGAAGCTTTCTTT. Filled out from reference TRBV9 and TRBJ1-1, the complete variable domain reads DSGVTQTPKHLITATGQRVTLRCSPRSGDLSVYWYQQSLDQGLQFLIQYYNGEERAKGNILERFSAQQFPDLHSELNLSSLELGDSALYFCASSPDGVGEAFFGQGTRLTVV.

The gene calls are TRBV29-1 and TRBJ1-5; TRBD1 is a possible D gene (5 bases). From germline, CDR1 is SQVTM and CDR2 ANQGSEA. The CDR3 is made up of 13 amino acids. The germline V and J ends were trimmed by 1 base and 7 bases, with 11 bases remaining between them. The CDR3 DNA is TGCAGCGTTGAAGCCCAGGCAGGGCAGCCCCAGCATTTT. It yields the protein CSVEAQAGQPQHF.

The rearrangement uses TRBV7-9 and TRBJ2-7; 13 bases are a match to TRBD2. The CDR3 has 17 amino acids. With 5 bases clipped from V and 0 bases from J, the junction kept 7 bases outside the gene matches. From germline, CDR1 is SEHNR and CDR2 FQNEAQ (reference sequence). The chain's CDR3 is CASSMGLAGTSSYEQYF. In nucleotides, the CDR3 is TGTGCCAGCAGCATGGGACTAGCGGGGACTAGCTCCTACGAGCAGTACTTC. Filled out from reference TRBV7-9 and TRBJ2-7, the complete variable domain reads DTGVSQNPRHKITKRGQNVTFRCDPISEHNRLYWYRQTLGQGPEFLTYFQNEAQLEKSRLLSDRFSAERPKGSFSTLEIQRTEQGDSAMYLCASSMGLAGTSSYEQYFGPGTRLTVT.

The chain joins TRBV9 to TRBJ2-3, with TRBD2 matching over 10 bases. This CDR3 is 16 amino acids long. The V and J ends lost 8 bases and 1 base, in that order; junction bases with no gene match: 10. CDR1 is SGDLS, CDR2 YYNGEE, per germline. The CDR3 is CASSERGGRGTDTQYF. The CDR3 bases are TGTGCCAGTTCCGAGCGGGGGGGCCGGGGCACAGATACGCAGTATTTT.

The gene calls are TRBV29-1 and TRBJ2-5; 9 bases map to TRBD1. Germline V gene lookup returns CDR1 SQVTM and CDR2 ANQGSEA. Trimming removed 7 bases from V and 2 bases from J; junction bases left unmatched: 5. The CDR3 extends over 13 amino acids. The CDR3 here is CSDRQGVQETQYF. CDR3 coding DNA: TGCAGCGACCGACAGGGGGTTCAAGAGACCCAGTACTTC.